This entry is about one T cell receptor (beta chain). Through a sample-barcoded 5' primer and a J-beta primer mix, a second PCR was run for about 6 to 11 cycles. TCRdb ran MiXCR on the 5' RACE reads and lists one entry per CDR3 protein. The profile shows hundreds of thousands of distinct CDR3 sequences, more than 45% of them singletons. The data belong to a study of blood T cells in healthy people across ages. Germline values: CDR1 SGHTA, CDR2 FQGNSA. The CDR3 runs 15 residues. Trimming took 1 base from V and 8 from J; bases not matched to a gene: 8. Extracted total RNA amounted to at least 5.5 micrograms for each sample.

The sequence was obtained from a man aged 25 to 40 in good health. Specimen: blood. The chain combines TRBV7-2 with TRBJ2-1; TRBD2 aligns across 7 bases. The CDR3, as DNA: TGTGCCAGCAGCTTAGTGTTGTGGGAGGGACATGAGCAGTTCTTC. Protein: CASSLVLWEGHEQFF. The whole variable domain, filled in from reference TRBV7-2 and TRBJ2-1, reads GAGVSQSPSNKVTEKGKDVELRCDPISGHTALYWYRQSLGQGLEFLIYFQGNSAPDKSGLPSDRFSAERTGGSVSTLTIQRTQQEDSAVYLCASSLVLWEGHEQFFGPGTRLTVL.